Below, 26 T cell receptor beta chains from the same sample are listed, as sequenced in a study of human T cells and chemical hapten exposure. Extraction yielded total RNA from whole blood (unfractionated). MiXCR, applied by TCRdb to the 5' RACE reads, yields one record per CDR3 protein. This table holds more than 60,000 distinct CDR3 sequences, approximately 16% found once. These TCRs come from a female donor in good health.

The CDR3 nucleotides read TGTGCCAGCGGCGAGGGGTGGGGGACTGAAGCTTTCTTT. This encodes CASGEGWGTEAFF. This rearrangement joins TRBV2 to TRBJ1-1; D is possibly TRBD1 (5 bases). This CDR3 contains 13 residues. The V gene's germline CDR1 is SNHLY and CDR2 FYNNEI. The V end lost 8 bases, the J end lost 5 bases, and 15 bases lay between the germline ends.

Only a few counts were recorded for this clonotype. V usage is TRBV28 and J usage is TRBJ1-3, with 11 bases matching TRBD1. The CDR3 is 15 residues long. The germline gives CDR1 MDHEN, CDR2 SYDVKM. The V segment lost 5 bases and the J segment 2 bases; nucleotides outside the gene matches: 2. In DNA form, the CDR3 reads TGTGCCAGCAGTGCGGGACAGGGGGCTGGAAACACCATATATTTT. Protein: CASSAGQGAGNTIYF.

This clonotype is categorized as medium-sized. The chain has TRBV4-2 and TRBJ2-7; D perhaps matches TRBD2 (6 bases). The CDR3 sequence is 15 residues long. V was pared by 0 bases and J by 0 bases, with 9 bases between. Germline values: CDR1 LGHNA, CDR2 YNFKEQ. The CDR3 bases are TGTGCCAGCAGCCAAGAGGTAGCGGACTCCTACGAGCAGTACTTC. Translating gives CASSQEVADSYEQYF.

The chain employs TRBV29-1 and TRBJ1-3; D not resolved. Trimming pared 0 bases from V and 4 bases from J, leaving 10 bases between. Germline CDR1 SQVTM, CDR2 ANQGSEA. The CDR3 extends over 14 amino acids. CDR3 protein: CSVEDPARGNTIYF. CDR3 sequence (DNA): TGCAGCGTTGAAGATCCGGCGAGGGGAAACACCATATATTTT.

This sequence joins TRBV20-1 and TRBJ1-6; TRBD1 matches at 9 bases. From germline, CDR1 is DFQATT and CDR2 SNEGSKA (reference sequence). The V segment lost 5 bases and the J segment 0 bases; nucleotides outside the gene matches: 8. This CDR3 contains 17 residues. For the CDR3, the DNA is TGCAGTGCTCGAGCCGGGACAGGGAGCTCCTATAATTCACCCCTCCACTTT. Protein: CSARAGTGSSYNSPLHF.

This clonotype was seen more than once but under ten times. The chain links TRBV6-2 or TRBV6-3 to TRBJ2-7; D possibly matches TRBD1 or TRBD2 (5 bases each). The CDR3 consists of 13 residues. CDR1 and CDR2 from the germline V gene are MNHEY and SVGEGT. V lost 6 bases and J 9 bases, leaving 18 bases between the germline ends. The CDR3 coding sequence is TGTGCCAGCAGACTCACTACATCGGGGCGGCAGTACTTC. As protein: CASRLTTSGRQYF.

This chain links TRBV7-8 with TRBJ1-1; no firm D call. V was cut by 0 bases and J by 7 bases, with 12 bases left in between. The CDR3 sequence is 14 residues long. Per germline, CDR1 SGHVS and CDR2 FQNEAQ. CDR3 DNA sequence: TGTGCCAGCAGCTTAGCGACGTTGGGGATTGAAGCTTTCTTT. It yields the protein CASSLATLGIEAFF.

CDR3 in DNA: TGTGCCAGCAGGGGGACAGATGAAAAACTGTTTTTT. This gives the protein CASRGTDEKLFF. The chain carries TRBV7-9 and TRBJ1-4, with 7 bases lining up with TRBD1. Germline trimming cut 6 bases from V and 6 bases from J; bases unmatched to any gene: 1. The CDR3 sequence is 12 residues long. Germline-derived CDR1 and CDR2 are SEHNR and FQNEAQ (reference sequence).

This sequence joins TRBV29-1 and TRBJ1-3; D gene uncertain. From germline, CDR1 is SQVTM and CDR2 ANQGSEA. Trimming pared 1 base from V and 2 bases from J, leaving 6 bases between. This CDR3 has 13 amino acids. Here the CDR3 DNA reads TGCAGCGTTGAAGTAACGGCTGGAAACACCATATATTTT. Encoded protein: CSVEVTAGNTIYF.

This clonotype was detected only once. This chain's CDR3 is CASSLVGVGPYGYTF. CDR3 DNA: TGTGCCAGCAGTTTGGTAGGGGTAGGACCTTATGGCTACACCTTC. This chain connects TRBV27 to TRBJ1-2; D may be TRBD1 (5 bases). Deletions cut 3 bases from V and 5 bases from J, with 16 bases between. CDR1 and CDR2 from the germline V gene are MNHEY and SMNVEV (reference sequence). The length of the CDR3 is 15 residues.

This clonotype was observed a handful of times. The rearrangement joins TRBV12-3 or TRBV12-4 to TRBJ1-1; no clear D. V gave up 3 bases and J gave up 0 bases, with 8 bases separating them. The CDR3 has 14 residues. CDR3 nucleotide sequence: TGTGCCAGCAGTTTTGGACGGATGAACACTGAAGCTTTCTTT. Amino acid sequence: CASSFGRMNTEAFF.

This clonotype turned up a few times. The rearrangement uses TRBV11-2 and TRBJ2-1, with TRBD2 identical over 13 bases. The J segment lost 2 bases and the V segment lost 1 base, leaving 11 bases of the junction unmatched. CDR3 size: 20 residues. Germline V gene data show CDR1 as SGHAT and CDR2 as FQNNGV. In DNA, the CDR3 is TGTGCCAGCAGCTTAGTGGGGGGGGGACTAGCGGGACAACCCTACAATGAGCAGTTCTTC. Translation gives CASSLVGGGLAGQPYNEQFF.

The CDR3 sequence is CASSPGGIYEQYF. In DNA form, the CDR3 reads TGTGCCAGCAGTCCAGGGGGGATCTACGAGCAGTACTTC. The chain recombines TRBV6-6 with TRBJ2-7; tentative D call: TRBD1 (7 bases). CDR3 length: 13 residues. From germline, CDR1 is MNHNY and CDR2 SVGAGI (reference sequence). With 5 bases removed from V and 3 bases from J, the gap between germline ends came to 11 bases.

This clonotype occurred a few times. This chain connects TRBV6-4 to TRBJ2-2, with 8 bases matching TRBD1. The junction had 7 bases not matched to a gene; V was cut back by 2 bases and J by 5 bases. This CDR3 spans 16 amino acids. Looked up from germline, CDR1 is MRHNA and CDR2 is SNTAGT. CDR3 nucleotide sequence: TGTGCCAGCAGTGACGGGGGGACAGGAGAAACCGGGGAGCTGTTTTTT. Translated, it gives CASSDGGTGETGELFF.

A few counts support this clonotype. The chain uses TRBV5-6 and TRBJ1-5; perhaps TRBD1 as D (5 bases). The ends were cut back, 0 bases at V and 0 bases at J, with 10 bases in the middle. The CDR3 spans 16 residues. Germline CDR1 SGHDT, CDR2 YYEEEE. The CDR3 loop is CASSLAGRYSNQPQHF. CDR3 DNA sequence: TGTGCCAGCAGCTTGGCGGGGCGTTATAGCAATCAGCCCCAGCATTTT.

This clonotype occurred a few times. CDR3 DNA sequence: TGCAGTACCGTCGGGGACGCTCCTATGAAGACCCAGTACTTC. Its protein product is CSTVGDAPMKTQYF. This chain links TRBV20-1 with TRBJ2-5, with D perhaps given as TRBD1 or TRBD2 (5 bases each). The ends were cut back, 8 bases at V and 6 bases at J, with 22 bases in the middle. This CDR3 spans 14 amino acids. Germline lookup yields CDR1 DFQATT and CDR2 SNEGSKA (reference sequence).

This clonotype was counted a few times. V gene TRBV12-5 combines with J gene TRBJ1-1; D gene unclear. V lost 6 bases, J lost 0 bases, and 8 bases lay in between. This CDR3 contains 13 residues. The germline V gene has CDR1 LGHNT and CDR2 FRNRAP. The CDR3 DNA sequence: TGTGCTAGTGGCCCAGTAATGAACACTGAAGCTTTCTTT. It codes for CASGPVMNTEAFF. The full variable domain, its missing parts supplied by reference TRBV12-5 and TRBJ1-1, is DARVTQTPRHKVTEMGQEVTMRCQPILGHNTVFWYRQTMMQGLELLAYFRNRAPLDDSGMPKDRFSAEMPDATLATLKIQPSEPRDSAVYFCASGPVMNTEAFFGQGTRLTVV.

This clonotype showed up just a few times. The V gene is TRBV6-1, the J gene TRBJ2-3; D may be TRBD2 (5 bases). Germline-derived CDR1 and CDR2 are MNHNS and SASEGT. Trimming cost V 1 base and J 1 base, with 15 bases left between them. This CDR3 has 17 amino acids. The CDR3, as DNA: TGTGCCAGCAGTGAAGTTTTAGCTGGAGGAGGCACAGATACGCAGTATTTT. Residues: CASSEVLAGGGTDTQYF.

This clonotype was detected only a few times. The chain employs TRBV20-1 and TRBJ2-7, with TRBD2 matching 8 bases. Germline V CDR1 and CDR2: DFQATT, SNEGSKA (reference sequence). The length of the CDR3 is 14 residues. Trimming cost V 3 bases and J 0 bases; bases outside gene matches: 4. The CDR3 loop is CSARSGTSSYEQYF. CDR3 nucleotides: TGCAGTGCTAGGTCCGGGACTAGCTCCTACGAGCAGTACTTC.

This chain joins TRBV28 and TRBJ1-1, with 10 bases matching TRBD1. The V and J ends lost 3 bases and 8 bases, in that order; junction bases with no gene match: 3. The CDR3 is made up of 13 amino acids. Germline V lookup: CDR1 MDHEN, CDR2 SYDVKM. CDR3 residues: CASSLTGGREAFF. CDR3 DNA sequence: TGTGCCAGCAGTTTGACAGGGGGCAGAGAAGCTTTCTTT.

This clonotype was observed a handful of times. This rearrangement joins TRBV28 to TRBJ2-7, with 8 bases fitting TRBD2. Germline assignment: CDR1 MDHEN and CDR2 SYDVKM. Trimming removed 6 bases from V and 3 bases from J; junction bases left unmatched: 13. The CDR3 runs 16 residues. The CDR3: CASSPVEAGVGYEQYF. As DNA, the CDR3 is TGTGCCAGCAGCCCGGTGGAAGCGGGAGTAGGCTACGAGCAGTACTTC. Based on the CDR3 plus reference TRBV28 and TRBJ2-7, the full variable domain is DVKVTQSSRYLVKRTGEKVFLECVQDMDHENMFWYRQDPGLGLRLIYFSYDVKMKEKGDIPEGYSVSREKKERFSLILESASTNQTSMYLCASSPVEAGVGYEQYFGPGTRLTVT.

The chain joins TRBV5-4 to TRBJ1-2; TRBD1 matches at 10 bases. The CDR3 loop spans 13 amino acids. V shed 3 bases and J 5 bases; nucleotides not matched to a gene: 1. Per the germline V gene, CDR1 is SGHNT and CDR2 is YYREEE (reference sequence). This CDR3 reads CASSWDRGYGYTF. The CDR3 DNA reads TGTGCCAGCAGCTGGGACAGGGGATATGGCTACACCTTC.

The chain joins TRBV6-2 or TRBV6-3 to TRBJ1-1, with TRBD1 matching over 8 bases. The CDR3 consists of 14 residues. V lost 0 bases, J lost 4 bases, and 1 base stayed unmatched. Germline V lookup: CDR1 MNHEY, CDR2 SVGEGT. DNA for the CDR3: TGTGCCAGCAGTTACTCGCAGGGGGCCACTGAAGCTTTCTTT. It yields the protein CASSYSQGATEAFF.

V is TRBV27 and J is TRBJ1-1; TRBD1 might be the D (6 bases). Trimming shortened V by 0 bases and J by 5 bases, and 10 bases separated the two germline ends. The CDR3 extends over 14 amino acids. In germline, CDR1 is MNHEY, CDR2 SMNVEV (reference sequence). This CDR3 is CASSLSRQATEAFF. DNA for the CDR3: TGTGCCAGCAGTTTATCTAGACAGGCAACTGAAGCTTTCTTT.

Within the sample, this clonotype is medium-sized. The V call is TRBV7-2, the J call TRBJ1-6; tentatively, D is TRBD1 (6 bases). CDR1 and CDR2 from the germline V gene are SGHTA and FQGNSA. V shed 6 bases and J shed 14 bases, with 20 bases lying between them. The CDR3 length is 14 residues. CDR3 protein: CASRSDGTGLALHF. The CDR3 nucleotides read TGTGCCAGCAGAAGTGACGGCACAGGGTTGGCCCTCCACTTT.

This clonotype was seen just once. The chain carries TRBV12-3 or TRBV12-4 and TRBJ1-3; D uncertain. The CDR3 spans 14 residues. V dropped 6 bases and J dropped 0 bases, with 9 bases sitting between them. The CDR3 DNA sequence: TGTGCCAGCAGCGGGCCTTACTCTGGAAACACCATATATTTT. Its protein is CASSGPYSGNTIYF.